This T cell receptor (beta chain) originates from a study of cytomegalovirus exposure and HLA in healthy donors. Notes on the study in general: Being indistinguishable, some V segments were excluded, TRBV6-2 and TRBV6-3 among them.

The PCR made use of 60 Vbeta and 13 Jbeta primers. Assay used: immunoSEQ multiplex PCR; TCRdb lists only in-frame clones, some missing. The sample carries around 140,000 clones, 75% to 85% recorded once. The junction had 7 bases not matched to a gene; V was cut back by 4 bases and J by 4 bases. The CDR3 is made up of 14 amino acids. CDR1 LGHNA and CDR2 YNFKEQ come from the germline V gene. The donors were healthy bone marrow donors. Unrecorded immune exposures were likely, despite nominal health at sampling. Points on this clone: Its cognate antigen is unknown.

This rearrangement joins TRBV4-2 to TRBJ2-7; 7 nucleotides line up with TRBD2. Sequencing input: PBMCs. The receptor's source is a man aged 50-59 years in good health and CMV-seronegative. Here the CDR3 DNA reads TGTGCCAGCAGCCCAACGGTCGGGGGGTACGAGCAGTACTTC. Its protein is CASSPTVGGYEQYF.